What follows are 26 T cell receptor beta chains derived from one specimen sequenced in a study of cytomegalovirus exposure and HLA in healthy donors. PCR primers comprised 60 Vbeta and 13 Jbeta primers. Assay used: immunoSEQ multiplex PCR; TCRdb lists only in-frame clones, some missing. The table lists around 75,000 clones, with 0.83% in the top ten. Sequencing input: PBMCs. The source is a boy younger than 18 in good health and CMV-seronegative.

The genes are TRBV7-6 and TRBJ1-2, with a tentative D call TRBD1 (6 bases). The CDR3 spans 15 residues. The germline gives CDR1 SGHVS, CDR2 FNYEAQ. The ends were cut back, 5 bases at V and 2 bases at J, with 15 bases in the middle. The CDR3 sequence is CASSPKGGLNYGYTF. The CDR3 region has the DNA TGTGCCAGCAGCCCCAAGGGGGGACTAAACTATGGCTACACCTTC.

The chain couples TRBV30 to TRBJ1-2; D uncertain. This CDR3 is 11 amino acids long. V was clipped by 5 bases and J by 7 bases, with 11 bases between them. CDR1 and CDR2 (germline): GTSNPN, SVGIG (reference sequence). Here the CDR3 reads CAWSKDFGYTF. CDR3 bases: TGTGCCTGGTCGAAGGACTTTGGCTACACCTTC. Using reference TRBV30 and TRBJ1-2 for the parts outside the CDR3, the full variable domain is SQTIHQWPATLVQPVGSPLSLECTVEGTSNPNLYWYRQAAGRGLQLLFYSVGIGQISSEVPQNLSASRPQDRQFILSSKKLLLSDSGFYLCAWSKDFGYTFGSGTRLTVV.

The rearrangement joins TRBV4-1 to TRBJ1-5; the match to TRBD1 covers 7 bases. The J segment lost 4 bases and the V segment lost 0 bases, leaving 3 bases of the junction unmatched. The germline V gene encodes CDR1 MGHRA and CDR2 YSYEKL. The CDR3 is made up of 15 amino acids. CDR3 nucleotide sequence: TGCGCCAGCAGCCAAGACGGGACAGTGAATCAGCCCCAGCATTTT. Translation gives CASSQDGTVNQPQHF.

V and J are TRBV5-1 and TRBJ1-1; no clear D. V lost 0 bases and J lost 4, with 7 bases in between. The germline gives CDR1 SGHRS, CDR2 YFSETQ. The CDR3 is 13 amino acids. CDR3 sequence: CASSLEHGTEAFF. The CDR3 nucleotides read TGCGCCAGCAGCTTGGAGCATGGCACTGAAGCTTTCTTT.

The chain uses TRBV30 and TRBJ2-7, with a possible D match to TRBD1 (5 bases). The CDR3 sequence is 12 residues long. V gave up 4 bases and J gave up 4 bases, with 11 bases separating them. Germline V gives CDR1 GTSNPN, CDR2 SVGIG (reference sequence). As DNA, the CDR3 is TGTGCCTGGACCTCGAACAGGTACGAGCAGTACTTC. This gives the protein CAWTSNRYEQYF.

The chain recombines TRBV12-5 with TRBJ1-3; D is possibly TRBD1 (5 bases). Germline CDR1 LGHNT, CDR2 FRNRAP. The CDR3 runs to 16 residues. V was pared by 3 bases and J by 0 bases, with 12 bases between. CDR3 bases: TGTGCTAGTGGTTTTAGGATCGACAGCTCTGGAAACACCATATATTTT. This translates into CASGFRIDSSGNTIYF.

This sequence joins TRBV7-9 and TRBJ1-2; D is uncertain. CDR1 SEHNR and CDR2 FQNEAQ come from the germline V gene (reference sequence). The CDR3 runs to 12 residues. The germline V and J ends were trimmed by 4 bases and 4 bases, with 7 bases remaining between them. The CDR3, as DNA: TGTGCCAGCAGCTCTCCCCTCTATGGCTACACCTTC. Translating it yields CASSSPLYGYTF.

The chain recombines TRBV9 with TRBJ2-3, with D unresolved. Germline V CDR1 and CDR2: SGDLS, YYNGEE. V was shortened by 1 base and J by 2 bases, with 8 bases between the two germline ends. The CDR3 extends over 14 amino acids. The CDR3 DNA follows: TGTGCCAGCAGCGTAAACGGTGCCACAGATACGCAGTATTTT. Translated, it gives CASSVNGATDTQYF.

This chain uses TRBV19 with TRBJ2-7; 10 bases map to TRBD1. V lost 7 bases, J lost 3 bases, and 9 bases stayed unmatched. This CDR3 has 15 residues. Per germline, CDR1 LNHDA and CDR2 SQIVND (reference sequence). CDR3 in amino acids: CASNGATGGLYEQYF. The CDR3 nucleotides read TGTGCCAGTAACGGGGCGACAGGGGGCCTCTACGAGCAGTACTTC.

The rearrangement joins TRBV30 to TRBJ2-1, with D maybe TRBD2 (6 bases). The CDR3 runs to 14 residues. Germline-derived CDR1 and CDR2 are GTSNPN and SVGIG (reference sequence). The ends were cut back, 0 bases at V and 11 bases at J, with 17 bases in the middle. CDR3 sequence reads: CAWSVLRDPPKQFF. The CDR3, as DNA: TGTGCCTGGAGTGTCTTGCGGGACCCCCCTAAGCAGTTCTTC.

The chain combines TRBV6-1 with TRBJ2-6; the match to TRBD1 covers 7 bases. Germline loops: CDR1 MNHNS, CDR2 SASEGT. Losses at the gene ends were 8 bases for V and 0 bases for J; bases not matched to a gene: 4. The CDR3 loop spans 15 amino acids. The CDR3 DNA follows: TGTGCCAGCGGCAGGGACAGCTCTGGGGCCAACGTCCTGACTTTC. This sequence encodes CASGRDSSGANVLTF.

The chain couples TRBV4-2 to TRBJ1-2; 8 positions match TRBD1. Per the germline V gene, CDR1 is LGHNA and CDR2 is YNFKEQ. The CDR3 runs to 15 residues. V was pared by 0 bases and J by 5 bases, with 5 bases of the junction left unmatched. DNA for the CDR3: TGTGCCAGCAGCCAAGAGGCACAGGGGGGTTATGGCTACACCTTC. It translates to CASSQEAQGGYGYTF.

CDR3 amino acids: CASSQGQSYEQYF. In DNA, the CDR3 is TGTGCCAGCAGCCAGGGACAGAGTTACGAGCAGTACTTC. The V and J genes are TRBV7-6 and TRBJ2-7; 7 bases line up with TRBD1. There are 13 residues in the CDR3. The V gene end was trimmed by 5 bases and the J gene end by 4 bases; junction bases not matched to a gene: 5. Germline lookup yields CDR1 SGHVS and CDR2 FNYEAQ.

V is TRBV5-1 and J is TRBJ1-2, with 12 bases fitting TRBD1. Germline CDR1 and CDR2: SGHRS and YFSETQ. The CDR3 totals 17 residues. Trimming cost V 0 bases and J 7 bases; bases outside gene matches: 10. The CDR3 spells CASSLVGQGAEGFGYTF. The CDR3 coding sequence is TGCGCCAGCAGCTTGGTGGGACAGGGGGCCGAAGGATTTGGCTACACCTTC.

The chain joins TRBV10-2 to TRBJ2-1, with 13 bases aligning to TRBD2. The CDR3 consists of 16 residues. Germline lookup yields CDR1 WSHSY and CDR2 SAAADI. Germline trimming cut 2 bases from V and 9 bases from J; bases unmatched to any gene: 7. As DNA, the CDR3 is TGCGCCAGCAGTGAGACTAGCGGGGGGGTTTTTTGTGAGCAGTTCTTC. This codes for CASSETSGGVFCEQFF.

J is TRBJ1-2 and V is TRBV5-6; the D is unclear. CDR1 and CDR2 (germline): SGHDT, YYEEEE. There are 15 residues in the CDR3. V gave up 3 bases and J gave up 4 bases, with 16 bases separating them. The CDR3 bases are TGTGCCAGCAGCTCGGAGTGGGAGGGATCCTATGGCTACACCTTC. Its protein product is CASSSEWEGSYGYTF.

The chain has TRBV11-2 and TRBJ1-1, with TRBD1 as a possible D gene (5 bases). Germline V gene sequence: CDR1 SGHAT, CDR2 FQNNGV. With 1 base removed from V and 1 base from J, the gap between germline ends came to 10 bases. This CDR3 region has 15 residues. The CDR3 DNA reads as TGTGCCAGCAGCTTAGCGGCGGGGGGGAACACTGAAGCTTTCTTT. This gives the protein CASSLAAGGNTEAFF.

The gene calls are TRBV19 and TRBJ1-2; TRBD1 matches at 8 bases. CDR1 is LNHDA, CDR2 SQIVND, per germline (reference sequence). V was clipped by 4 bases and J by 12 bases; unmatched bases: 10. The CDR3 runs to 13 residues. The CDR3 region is CASSTLDRDQHTF. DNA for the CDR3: TGTGCCAGTAGTACTCTGGACAGGGACCAGCACACCTTC.

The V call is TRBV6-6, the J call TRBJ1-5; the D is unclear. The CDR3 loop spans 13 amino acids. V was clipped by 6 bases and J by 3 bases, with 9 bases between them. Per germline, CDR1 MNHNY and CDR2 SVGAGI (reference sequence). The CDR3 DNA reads TGTGCCAGCAGCCGCGTACTCAATCAGCCCCAGCATTTT. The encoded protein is CASSRVLNQPQHF.

The CDR3 DNA reads as TGTGCCAGCTCGGCCGGCGGGATTAGGCTCAATGAGCAGTTCTTC. Translating it yields CASSAGGIRLNEQFF. The chain carries TRBV18 and TRBJ2-1, with D maybe TRBD2 (6 bases). Trimming left V 6 bases short and J 6 bases short, with 18 bases between. CDR3 size: 15 residues. The germline CDR1 and CDR2 sequences are KGHSH and LQKENI.

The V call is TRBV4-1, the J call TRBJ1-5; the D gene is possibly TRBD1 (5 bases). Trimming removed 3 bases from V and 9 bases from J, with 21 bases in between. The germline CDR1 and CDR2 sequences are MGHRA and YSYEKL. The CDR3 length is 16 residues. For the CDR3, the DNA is TGCGCCAGCAGCCAGGTCGGGGGACTTCAAGTGCCGCCCCAGCATTTT. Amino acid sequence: CASSQVGGLQVPPQHF.

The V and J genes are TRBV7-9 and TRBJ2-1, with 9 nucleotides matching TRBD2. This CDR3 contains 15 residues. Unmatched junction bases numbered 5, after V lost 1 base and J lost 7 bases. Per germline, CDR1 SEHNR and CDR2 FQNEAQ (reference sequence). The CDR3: CASSLGGRARNEQFF. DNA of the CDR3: TGTGCCAGCAGCTTAGGCGGGAGGGCCAGAAATGAGCAGTTCTTC.

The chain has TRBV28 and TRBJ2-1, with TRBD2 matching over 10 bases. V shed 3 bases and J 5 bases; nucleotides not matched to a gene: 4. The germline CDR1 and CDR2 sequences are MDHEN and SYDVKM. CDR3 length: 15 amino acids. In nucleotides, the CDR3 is TGTGCCAGCAGTTTCTCTAGCGGGAGAGACAATGAGCAGTTCTTC. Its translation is CASSFSSGRDNEQFF.

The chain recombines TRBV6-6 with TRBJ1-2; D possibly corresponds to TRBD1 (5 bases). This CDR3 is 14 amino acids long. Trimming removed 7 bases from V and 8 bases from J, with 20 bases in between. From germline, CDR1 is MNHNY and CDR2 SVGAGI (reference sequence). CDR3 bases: TGTGCCAGCACCTCCTCCGCAGGGTTCGGGGGCTACACCTTC. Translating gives CASTSSAGFGGYTF.

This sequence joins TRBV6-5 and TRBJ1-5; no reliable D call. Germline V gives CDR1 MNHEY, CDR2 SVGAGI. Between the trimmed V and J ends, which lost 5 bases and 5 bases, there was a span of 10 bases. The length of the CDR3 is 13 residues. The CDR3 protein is CASSRDRDQPQHF. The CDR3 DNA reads TGTGCCAGCAGTCGGGATAGGGATCAGCCCCAGCATTTT.

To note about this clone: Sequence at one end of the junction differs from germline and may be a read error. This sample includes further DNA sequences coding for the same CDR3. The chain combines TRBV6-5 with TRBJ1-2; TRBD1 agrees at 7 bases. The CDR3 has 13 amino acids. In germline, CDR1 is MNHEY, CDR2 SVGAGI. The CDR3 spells CASRGGSGHGYTF. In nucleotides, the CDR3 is TGCGCCAGCAGGGGGGGATCAGGCCATGGCTACACCTTC.